These 19 T cell receptor beta chains came from one sample sequenced in a study of cytomegalovirus exposure and HLA in healthy donors. PCR employed 60 Vbeta and 13 Jbeta primers. This table comes from immunoSEQ multiplex PCR, and its TCRdb copy is limited to in-frame clones, with some not included. This sample has about 130,000 clones, with about 11% found just once. Sequencing input: PBMCs. These receptors were taken from a young woman in good health and CMV-seropositive.

In this sample, this clone turned up a few times. The J gene is TRBJ2-3, the V gene TRBV7-2, with 7 nucleotides matching TRBD2. The junction had 14 bases not matched to a gene; V was cut back by 0 bases and J by 2 bases. CDR3 size: 19 residues. Per the germline V gene, CDR1 is SGHTA and CDR2 is FQGNSA. This CDR3 is CASSLAGGAREIYTDTQYF. Here the CDR3 DNA reads TGTGCCAGCAGCTTAGCGGGGGGAGCGCGGGAGATATACACAGATACGCAGTATTTT.

The chain is built from TRBV27 and TRBJ2-5, with D maybe TRBD2 (6 bases). The CDR3 spans 14 residues. Trimming pared 4 bases from V and 2 bases from J, leaving 11 bases between. Germline CDR1 reads MNHEY; CDR2 reads SMNVEV (reference sequence). The CDR3 loop is CASSSISGQETQYF. DNA for the CDR3: TGTGCCAGCAGTTCCATTAGCGGACAAGAGACCCAGTACTTC.

This clone showed up just a few times. J is TRBJ2-1 and V is TRBV5-6; 7 bases agree with TRBD2. Germline trimming cut 2 bases from V and 8 bases from J; bases unmatched to any gene: 13. The CDR3 has 16 residues. CDR1 SGHDT and CDR2 YYEEEE come from the germline V gene. CDR3 DNA sequence: TGTGCCAGCAGCTTCGAGCGGGAACCGTTCCGGGATGAGCAGTTCTTC. The encoded protein is CASSFEREPFRDEQFF.

This clone was found a few times. The chain joins TRBV6-1 to TRBJ1-6, with 8 bases identical to TRBD1. The CDR3 totals 15 residues. CDR1 and CDR2 from the germline V gene are MNHNS and SASEGT. V was clipped by 3 bases and J by 5 bases; unmatched bases: 3. As DNA, the CDR3 is TGTGCCAGCAGTGACTCAGGGGGCGATAATTCACCCCTCCACTTT. Amino acids: CASSDSGGDNSPLHF.

About this clone: This specimen includes other DNA sequences encoding the same CDR3. The V call is TRBV6-5, the J call TRBJ2-7; possibly TRBD2 for D (6 bases). V was shortened by 6 bases and J by 0 bases, with 12 bases between the two germline ends. CDR1 and CDR2 from the germline V gene are MNHEY and SVGAGI. The CDR3 has 14 amino acids. In DNA form, the CDR3 reads TGTGCCAGCAGCCGGGACTGGAGCTCCTACGAGCAGTACTTC. This gives the protein CASSRDWSSYEQYF.

This clone was recorded a few times. The J gene is TRBJ2-7, the V gene TRBV5-6; D gene uncertain. CDR1 is SGHDT, CDR2 YYEEEE, per germline. The V gene lost 2 bases and the J gene lost 2 bases, with 11 bases spanning the gap. The CDR3 is 14 residues long. CDR3 DNA: TGTGCCAGCAGCTTTCATACAGTAACCTACGAGCAGTACTTC. Amino acid sequence: CASSFHTVTYEQYF.

This clone came up a few times. The chain employs TRBV18 and TRBJ2-3; weak D call: TRBD1 (6 bases). The CDR3 covers 16 residues. Between the trimmed V and J ends, which lost 3 bases and 4 bases, there was a span of 17 bases. The germline V gene encodes CDR1 KGHSH and CDR2 LQKENI. The CDR3 here is CASSPRIGQMADTQYF. DNA for the CDR3: TGTGCCAGCTCACCTCGGATTGGACAGATGGCAGATACGCAGTATTTT.

The genes are TRBV29-1 and TRBJ2-6; 7 bases are shared with TRBD2. Per the germline V gene, CDR1 is SQVTM and CDR2 is ANQGSEA. The CDR3 runs 17 residues. The trim removed 3 bases at V and 0 bases at J, leaving 8 bases unmatched. CDR3 nucleotides: TGCAGCGTTGATTTCGGGGGGAGGGGCTCTGGGGCCAACGTCCTGACTTTC. Its protein product is CSVDFGGRGSGANVLTF. Full variable domain (missing parts from reference TRBV29-1 and TRBJ2-6): SAVISQKPSRDICQRGTSLTIQCQVDSQVTMMFWYRQQPGQSLTLIATANQGSEATYESGFVIDKFPISRPNLTFSTLTVSNMSPEDSSIYLCSVDFGGRGSGANVLTFGAGSRLTVL.

The J gene is TRBJ1-5, the V gene TRBV2; D uncertain. Deletions cut 5 bases from V and 4 bases from J, with 3 bases between. The CDR3 totals 11 residues. Germline CDR1 and CDR2: SNHLY and FYNNEI. The CDR3 DNA is TGTGCCAGCAGTCTTAATCAGCCCCAGCATTTT. Translated: CASSLNQPQHF.

This clone was picked up a small number of times. This chain joins TRBV28 and TRBJ1-2; D might be TRBD1 (6 bases). This CDR3 contains 15 residues. Germline values: CDR1 MDHEN, CDR2 SYDVKM. V lost 6 bases and J lost 4, with 18 bases in between. CDR3 nucleotide sequence: TGTGCCAGCAGGCAGCCGGGACACGGACTCTATGGCTACACCTTC. It specifies CASRQPGHGLYGYTF.

This clone was found a few times. This chain connects TRBV27 to TRBJ1-1; weak D call: TRBD1 (5 bases). The germline V and J ends were trimmed by 0 bases and 4 bases, with 9 bases remaining between them. Per germline, CDR1 MNHEY and CDR2 SMNVEV (reference sequence). The CDR3 covers 14 residues. The CDR3 region has the DNA TGTGCCAGCAGTTTATCTGGGGGGGTCACTGAAGCTTTCTTT. Amino acid sequence: CASSLSGGVTEAFF.

The chain carries TRBV27 and TRBJ2-1; 7 bases are a match to TRBD2. V lost 5 bases and J lost 3; bases outside the gene matches: 4. Germline V CDR1 and CDR2: MNHEY, SMNVEV (reference sequence). CDR3 size: 14 residues. CDR3 DNA: TGTGCCAGCAGTGGCGGGAGAGTCTACAATGAGCAGTTCTTC. Encoded protein: CASSGGRVYNEQFF.

In this sample, this clone turned up a few times. The rearrangement joins TRBV28 to TRBJ1-5, with TRBD1 identical over 7 bases. Losses at the gene ends were 5 bases for V and 7 bases for J; bases not matched to a gene: 14. This CDR3 spans 16 amino acids. CDR1 and CDR2 from the germline V gene are MDHEN and SYDVKM. CDR3 region: CASSALQGLVGQPQHF. CDR3 in DNA: TGTGCCAGCAGTGCCTTACAGGGGCTTGTGGGACAGCCCCAGCATTTT.

The rearrangement uses TRBV18 and TRBJ2-5; the match to TRBD2 covers 10 bases. The trim removed 0 bases at V and 0 bases at J, leaving 4 bases unmatched. CDR1 and CDR2 from the germline V gene are KGHSH and LQKENI. The CDR3 extends over 17 amino acids. Here the CDR3 reads CASSPPRAGGNQETQYF. In nucleotides, the CDR3 is TGTGCCAGCTCACCACCTCGAGCGGGAGGGAACCAAGAGACCCAGTACTTC.

This chain connects TRBV19 to TRBJ1-4; the match to TRBD1 covers 8 bases. The CDR3 has 14 residues. Unmatched junction bases numbered 5, after V lost 3 bases and J lost 8 bases. Germline V CDR1 and CDR2: LNHDA, SQIVND (reference sequence). The CDR3 DNA reads TGTGCCAGTAGTATCGGGACAGGAGGGGAAAAACTGTTTTTT. Translated, it gives CASSIGTGGEKLFF.

This clone was recorded a few times. The CDR3 is CASRLPFYRTDTQYF. CDR3 DNA: TGTGCAAGTCGCTTGCCCTTCTATCGCACAGATACGCAGTATTTT. The chain carries TRBV12-2 and TRBJ2-3; the table names TRBD2, a call not compared with the DNA. TRBV12-2 counts as a pseudogene. The CDR3 sequence is 15 residues long.

The chain couples TRBV25-1 to TRBJ2-1; D gene ambiguous. The CDR3 sequence is 11 residues long. Trimming pared 6 bases from V and 9 bases from J, leaving 9 bases between. The germline CDR1 and CDR2 sequences are MGHDK and SYGVNS. The CDR3 DNA sequence: TGTGCCAGCAGGAGCCCTGGTGAGCAGTTCTTC. It translates to CASRSPGEQFF.

Written as DNA, the CDR3 is TGCAGCTCCAGAAGTTCCAGTTTAATTCCAGATACGCAGTATTTT. Protein sequence: CSSRSSSLIPDTQYF. The chain uses TRBV29-1 and TRBJ2-3; D ambiguous. Germline CDR1 SQVTM, CDR2 ANQGSEA. Deletions cut 8 bases from V and 4 bases from J, with 22 bases between. The CDR3 has 15 residues.

J is TRBJ2-3 and V is TRBV9; weak D call: TRBD2 (6 bases). The CDR3 is made up of 15 amino acids. CDR1 is SGDLS, CDR2 YYNGEE, per germline. The germline V and J ends were trimmed by 0 bases and 4 bases, with 12 bases remaining between them. CDR3 in amino acids: CASSVGVGGADTQYF. For the CDR3, the DNA is TGTGCCAGCAGCGTAGGTGTGGGAGGAGCAGATACGCAGTATTTT. The full variable domain, completed using reference TRBV9 and TRBJ2-3, is DSGVTQTPKHLITATGQRVTLRCSPRSGDLSVYWYQQSLDQGLQFLIQYYNGEERAKGNILERFSAQQFPDLHSELNLSSLELGDSALYFCASSVGVGGADTQYFGPGTRLTVL.